This TCR beta chain was sequenced during a study of blood T cell repertoires in COVID-19. TCRdb's copy holds only in-frame clones and misses some; the assay was immunoSEQ multiplex PCR. There are about 100,000 clones in the sample; roughly 82% occur only once, and under 30% lies in the top ten. V lost 2 bases and J 2 bases, leaving 12 bases between the germline ends. CDR1 and CDR2 from the germline V gene are SNHLY and FYNNEI. The CDR3 covers 15 residues. The table lists this clone with a few counts. The sequenced sample was peripheral blood. The clonotype originates from a man in his 60s with acute or convalescent COVID-19. The chain recombines TRBV2 with TRBJ2-5, with D possibly matching TRBD1 (7 bases). In nucleotides, the CDR3 is TGTGCCAGCAGTGAAAACAGGGGAGGACAAGAGACCCAGTACTTC. It specifies CASSENRGGQETQYF.